The present T cell receptor (beta chain) was sequenced within a study of T cells in Graves' hyperthyroidism and ophthalmopathy. RNA transcripts yielded amplified TCR beta CDR3 regions. The TCR CDR3 was amplified in a first-round RT-PCR using the HTBI primer set. TCRdb reprocessed the multiplex PCR reads via MiXCR and lists one record per CDR3 protein. The data hold a few hundred thousand distinct CDR3 sequences, with more than 15% observed a single time. This clonotype was counted between two and nine times. What it binds is unknown. This CDR3 contains 14 residues. CDR1 is LNHDA and CDR2 is SQIVND in the germline V gene (reference sequence). The V segment lost 5 bases and the J segment 1 base; nucleotides outside the gene matches: 4. Findings and caveats of the study: A 13 V-J model separated ophthalmopathy from stable hyperthyroidism. Blood also showed most of the thyroid clonotypes that were expanded above 0.001.

The sequenced sample consisted of blood. The chain uses TRBV19 and TRBJ2-5, with 7 nucleotides matching TRBD1. The TCR sequence derives from a woman in her sixties or seventies with Graves' ophthalmopathy. The CDR3 sequence: CASSGDRLQETQYF. The DNA of the CDR3 is TGTGCCAGTAGTGGGGACAGACTCCAAGAGACCCAGTACTTC.